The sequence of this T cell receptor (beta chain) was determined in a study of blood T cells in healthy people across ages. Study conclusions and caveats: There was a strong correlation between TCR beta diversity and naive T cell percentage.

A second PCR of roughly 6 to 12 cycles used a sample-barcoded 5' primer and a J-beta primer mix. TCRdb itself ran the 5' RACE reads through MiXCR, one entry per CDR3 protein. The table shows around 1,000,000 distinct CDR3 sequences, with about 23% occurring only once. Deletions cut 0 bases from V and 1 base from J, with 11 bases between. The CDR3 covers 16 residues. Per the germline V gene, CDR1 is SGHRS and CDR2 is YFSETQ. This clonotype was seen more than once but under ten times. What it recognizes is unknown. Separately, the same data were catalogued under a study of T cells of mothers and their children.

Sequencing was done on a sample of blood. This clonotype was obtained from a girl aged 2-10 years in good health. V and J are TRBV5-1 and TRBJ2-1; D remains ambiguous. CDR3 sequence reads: CASSLGNGPSYNEQFF. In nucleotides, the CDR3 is TGCGCCAGCAGCTTGGGGAACGGACCGTCCTACAATGAGCAGTTCTTC.